A single sample is the source of the 23 T cell receptor beta chains below, sequenced in a study of blood T cell repertoires in COVID-19. Only in-frame clones appear in the TCRdb table, and some are missing; sequencing was by immunoSEQ multiplex PCR. The repertoire holds 170,000 or so clones, with 80% to 90% as singletons. Sample: peripheral blood. Source of these receptors: a woman in her late teens or twenties who had recovered from COVID-19.

The chain recombines TRBV6-2 or TRBV6-3 with TRBJ2-2; possibly TRBD1 for D (6 bases). The CDR3 is 14 residues long. Germline V gene lookup returns CDR1 MNHEY and CDR2 SVGEGT. Deletions cut 5 bases from V and 5 bases from J, with 12 bases between. The CDR3 region is CASSAARGTGELFF. The CDR3 nucleotides read TGTGCCAGCAGTGCAGCCAGGGGTACCGGGGAGCTGTTTTTT.

The gene calls are TRBV5-5 and TRBJ2-6, with 10 bases matching TRBD1. After removal of 4 bases from V and 0 bases from J, the junction contained 7 bases not matched to a gene. The CDR3 totals 18 residues. Germline V gene lookup returns CDR1 SGHKS and CDR2 YYEKEE (reference sequence). The CDR3 reads CASSGTGTGASGANVLTF. In nucleotides, the CDR3 is TGTGCCAGCAGCGGAACCGGGACAGGGGCCTCTGGGGCCAACGTCCTGACTTTC.

This clone was seen a handful of times. The gene calls are TRBV6-5 and TRBJ2-3; 10 bases line up with TRBD2. The CDR3 is made up of 15 amino acids. Looked up from germline, CDR1 is MNHEY and CDR2 is SVGAGI. Trimming removed 9 bases from V and 2 bases from J; junction bases left unmatched: 8. The CDR3 nucleotides are TGTGCCAGTTCTCTAGCGGGGGCCTACACAGATACGCAGTATTTT. It specifies CASSLAGAYTDTQYF.

This clone was seen at least ten times. V and J are TRBV2 and TRBJ2-4, with 14 bases aligning to TRBD2. CDR1 and CDR2 (germline): SNHLY, FYNNEI. Germline trimming cut 11 bases from V and 8 bases from J; bases unmatched to any gene: 5. The CDR3 runs to 13 residues. CDR3 region: CAEGTSGSDIQYF. The CDR3 nucleotides read TGTGCCGAGGGGACTAGCGGGAGTGACATTCAGTACTTC. Together with reference TRBV2 and TRBJ2-4, the CDR3 gives the full variable domain: EPEVTQTPSHQVTQMGQEVILRCVPISNHLYFYWYRQILGQKVEFLVSFYNNEISEKSEIFDDQFSVERPDGSNFTLKIRSTKLEDSAMYFCAEGTSGSDIQYFGAGTRLSVL.

The rearrangement uses TRBV10-3 and TRBJ2-7; 7 bases match TRBD1. Losses at the gene ends were 4 bases for V and 3 bases for J; bases not matched to a gene: 6. The CDR3 contains 14 residues. Per germline, CDR1 ENHRY and CDR2 SYGVKD. CDR3 sequence: CAISGRTGLYEQYF. The CDR3 DNA follows: TGTGCCATCAGTGGTCGGACAGGACTCTACGAGCAGTACTTC.

The J gene is TRBJ1-1, the V gene TRBV19; D gene ambiguous. This CDR3 contains 14 residues. V was shortened by 6 bases and J by 7 bases, with 18 bases between the two germline ends. Germline loops: CDR1 LNHDA, CDR2 SQIVND (reference sequence). CDR3 sequence: CASSFDRAGREAFF. The CDR3 DNA follows: TGTGCCAGTAGCTTCGACCGCGCTGGGCGTGAAGCTTTCTTT.

V is TRBV29-1 and J is TRBJ2-7; 9 bases match TRBD1. The trim removed 3 bases at V and 0 bases at J, leaving 6 bases unmatched. This CDR3 has 15 amino acids. Germline V CDR1 and CDR2: SQVTM, ANQGSEA. CDR3 region: CSVESWDRDSYEQYF. The CDR3, as DNA: TGCAGCGTTGAGAGTTGGGACAGGGACTCCTACGAGCAGTACTTC.

The J gene is TRBJ2-5, the V gene TRBV5-4; 7 bases line up with TRBD2. Germline CDR1 SGHNT, CDR2 YYREEE (reference sequence). J was trimmed by 5 bases and V by 2 bases; bases with no gene match: 12. CDR3 size: 16 residues. CDR3 residues: CASSLSSGGGRETQYF. The CDR3 DNA sequence: TGTGCCAGCAGCTTAAGTAGTGGCGGGGGACGGGAGACCCAGTACTTC.

The V gene is TRBV30, the J gene TRBJ1-5, with a tentative D call TRBD1 (5 bases). CDR3 length: 13 residues. Germline V lookup: CDR1 GTSNPN, CDR2 SVGIG (reference sequence). Trimming took 3 bases from V and 4 from J, leaving 10 bases between them. CDR3 bases: TGTGCCTGGAGGGGGGGAGTGAATCAGCCCCAGCATTTT. Protein sequence: CAWRGGVNQPQHF. The entire variable domain, with the rest obtained from reference TRBV30 and TRBJ1-5, is as follows: SQTIHQWPATLVQPVGSPLSLECTVEGTSNPNLYWYRQAAGRGLQLLFYSVGIGQISSEVPQNLSASRPQDRQFILSSKKLLLSDSGFYLCAWRGGVNQPQHFGDGTRLSIL.

The CDR3 region is CASSQDRGEQFF. CDR3 DNA: TGCGCCAGCAGCCAAGATCGAGGTGAGCAGTTCTTC. The rearrangement uses TRBV4-1 and TRBJ2-1; unclear D gene. Between the trimmed V and J ends, which lost 0 bases and 9 bases, there was a span of 6 bases. CDR3 size: 12 residues. Germline V gene sequence: CDR1 MGHRA, CDR2 YSYEKL.

The genes are TRBV6-5 and TRBJ1-2; TRBD1 aligns across 7 bases. This CDR3 region has 13 residues. The germline V gene has CDR1 MNHEY and CDR2 SVGAGI. The trim removed 7 bases at V and 8 bases at J, leaving 10 bases unmatched. CDR3 residues: CASKAEGARGYTF. In DNA form, the CDR3 reads TGTGCCAGCAAAGCCGAGGGGGCGCGAGGCTACACCTTC.

This clone appeared a single time. The rearrangement joins TRBV7-3 to TRBJ1-6, with 7 nucleotides matching TRBD1. J was trimmed by 7 bases and V by 5 bases; bases with no gene match: 5. The CDR3 covers 14 residues. Germline assignment: CDR1 SGHTA and CDR2 FQGTGA. CDR3 nucleotide sequence: TGTGCCAGCAGCCTGACAGGGTCGAATTCACCCCTCCACTTT. Its translation: CASSLTGSNSPLHF.

The chain recombines TRBV5-6 with TRBJ2-5; maybe TRBD1 (5 bases). In germline, CDR1 is SGHDT, CDR2 YYEEEE. Trimming cost V 1 base and J 0 bases, with 13 bases left between them. This CDR3 is 16 amino acids long. CDR3 nucleotide sequence: TGTGCCAGCAGCTTGTATACAGGACCGTACCAAGAGACCCAGTACTTC. Translated, it gives CASSLYTGPYQETQYF.

This clone was observed a single time. J is TRBJ2-5 and V is TRBV24-1; 10 nucleotides agree with TRBD2. Germline assignment: CDR1 KGHDR and CDR2 SFDVKD. V was clipped by 4 bases and J by 4 bases; unmatched bases: 11. The CDR3 runs to 17 residues. The CDR3 is CATSDRGLATKGETQYF. The DNA of the CDR3 is TGTGCCACCAGTGACCGGGGACTAGCGACCAAAGGAGAGACCCAGTACTTC.

V is TRBV15 and J is TRBJ1-5; a possible D gene is TRBD1 (5 bases). The germline gives CDR1 LNHNV, CDR2 YYDKDF (reference sequence). The CDR3 spans 15 residues. V was cut by 3 bases and J by 7 bases, with 16 bases left in between. The CDR3 bases are TGTGCCACCAGCAGTGGGAGGGGCCGCGGGCAGCCCCAGCATTTT. This gives the protein CATSSGRGRGQPQHF.

This chain joins TRBV27 and TRBJ2-1, with TRBD2 matching 7 bases. Germline-derived CDR1 and CDR2 are MNHEY and SMNVEV (reference sequence). The CDR3 sequence is 15 residues long. V shed 3 bases, J shed 5 bases, and the junction held 7 bases outside the gene matches. CDR3 in amino acids: CASSLAGVTHNEQFF. In DNA form, the CDR3 reads TGTGCCAGCAGTTTGGCGGGAGTAACGCACAATGAGCAGTTCTTC.

The CDR3 DNA reads TGTGCCAGCAGCGTTACGGGACAGCACTCCTACGAGCAGTACTTC. Translating gives CASSVTGQHSYEQYF. The genes are TRBV9 and TRBJ2-7, with TRBD1 identical over 7 bases. Looked up from germline, CDR1 is SGDLS and CDR2 is YYNGEE. J gave up 0 bases and V 2 bases, and 5 bases lay outside the gene matches. The CDR3 is 15 amino acids.

A few counts support this clone. The same CDR3 is also encoded by other DNA sequences in this sample. The rearrangement uses TRBV6-5 and TRBJ2-3; 10 bases agree with TRBD1. Germline assignment: CDR1 MNHEY and CDR2 SVGAGI. This CDR3 region has 15 residues. The trim removed 2 bases at V and 2 bases at J, leaving 1 base unmatched. CDR3 in DNA: TGTGCCAGCAGTTACGGGACAGGGGACACAGATACGCAGTATTTT. Translation: CASSYGTGDTDTQYF.

As DNA, the CDR3 is TGTGCCAGCTCACCGCCGGGACAGGGTTCCGGAAACTATGGCTACACCTTC. Protein: CASSPPGQGSGNYGYTF. The genes are TRBV18 and TRBJ1-2, with TRBD1 matching 9 bases. The CDR3 loop spans 17 amino acids. Germline V gene sequence: CDR1 KGHSH, CDR2 LQKENI. The J segment lost 2 bases and the V segment lost 3 bases, leaving 10 bases of the junction unmatched.

This clone appeared a few times. The germline gene is not matched at one end of the junction; a read error may be the cause. The chain carries TRBV18 and TRBJ2-7; 7 nucleotides match TRBD1. The length of the CDR3 is 12 residues. Germline V lookup: CDR1 KGHSH, CDR2 LQKENI. The CDR3: CASSPTMGDSHF. The DNA for the CDR3 is TGTGCCAGCTCACCCACAATGGGGGACAGTCACTTC.

CDR3 amino acids: CASSYSFSARGNEQFF. The CDR3, as DNA: TGTGCCAGCAGTTACTCTTTCTCCGCTAGAGGCAATGAGCAGTTCTTC. The chain recombines TRBV6-5 with TRBJ2-1; D not certain. V was pared by 0 bases and J by 6 bases, with 15 bases between. The CDR3 runs to 16 residues. Germline V gene sequence: CDR1 MNHEY, CDR2 SVGAGI.

The chain uses TRBV7-8 and TRBJ2-3; TRBD2 agrees at 7 bases. CDR3 length: 18 residues. Trimming removed 5 bases from V and 0 bases from J; junction bases left unmatched: 14. Germline-derived CDR1 and CDR2 are SGHVS and FQNEAQ. The CDR3 DNA is TGTGCCAGCAGCCCCGGATTAGGAAGGGAGGGTAGCACAGATACGCAGTATTTT. Translated: CASSPGLGREGSTDTQYF.

The gene calls are TRBV7-2 and TRBJ2-3; 10 positions agree with TRBD2. CDR1 is SGHTA, CDR2 FQGNSA, per germline. The length of the CDR3 is 16 residues. The V gene end was trimmed by 1 base and the J gene end by 5 bases; junction bases not matched to a gene: 6. The CDR3 nucleotides are TGTGCCAGCAGCTTAGGGGCAGCGGGAGGGGAAGATACGCAGTATTTT. Translating it yields CASSLGAAGGEDTQYF.